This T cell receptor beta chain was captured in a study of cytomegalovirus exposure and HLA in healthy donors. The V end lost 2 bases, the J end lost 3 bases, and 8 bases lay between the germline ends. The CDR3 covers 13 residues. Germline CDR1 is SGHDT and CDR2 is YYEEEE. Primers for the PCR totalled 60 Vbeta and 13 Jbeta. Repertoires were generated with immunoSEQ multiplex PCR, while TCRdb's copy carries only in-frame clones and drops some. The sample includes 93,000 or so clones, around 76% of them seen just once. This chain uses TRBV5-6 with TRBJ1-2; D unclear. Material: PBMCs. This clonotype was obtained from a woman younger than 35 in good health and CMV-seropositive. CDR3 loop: CASSFAQDYGYTF. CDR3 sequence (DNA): TGTGCCAGCAGCTTTGCCCAGGACTATGGCTACACCTTC.